These 14 T cell receptor beta chains came from one sample sequenced in a study of cytomegalovirus exposure and HLA in healthy donors. PCR involved 60 Vbeta and 13 Jbeta primers. TCRdb's table, derived via immunoSEQ multiplex PCR, lists solely in-frame clones and lacks some. The sample carries around 190,000 clones, roughly three quarters recorded once. Sample: PBMCs. Source of these receptors: a woman under 30 in good health and CMV-seronegative.

V is TRBV15 and J is TRBJ2-1; D is possibly TRBD2 (5 bases). The CDR3 totals 15 residues. V lost 1 base to trimming and J lost 2 bases, with 9 bases between them. CDR1 is LNHNV and CDR2 is YYDKDF in the germline V gene (reference sequence). As DNA, the CDR3 is TGTGCCACCAGCAGAGTCGGAGGTCCCTACAATGAGCAGTTCTTC. Protein: CATSRVGGPYNEQFF.

V gene TRBV7-3 combines with J gene TRBJ2-5; D gene unclear. Trimming cost V 5 bases and J 5 bases, with 18 bases left between them. This CDR3 is 15 amino acids long. Germline CDR1 and CDR2: SGHTA and FQGTGA. As DNA, the CDR3 is TGTGCCAGCAGCCCCAATGGTGGCCCCTCTGAGACCCAGTACTTC. Its translation is CASSPNGGPSETQYF. Full variable domain (missing parts from reference TRBV7-3 and TRBJ2-5): GAGVSQTPSNKVTEKGKYVELRCDPISGHTALYWYRQSLGQGPEFLIYFQGTGAADDSGLPNDRFFAVRPEGSVSTLKIQRTERGDSAVYLCASSPNGGPSETQYFGPGTRLLVL.

The chain has TRBV27 and TRBJ2-7; 8 bases are shared with TRBD1. Unmatched junction bases numbered 3, after V lost 6 bases and J lost 5 bases. CDR1 and CDR2 (germline): MNHEY, SMNVEV (reference sequence). The CDR3 loop spans 12 amino acids. CDR3 loop: CASRTGVHEQYF. CDR3 nucleotide sequence: TGTGCCAGCAGGACAGGGGTCCACGAGCAGTACTTC.

The chain has TRBV5-1 and TRBJ2-1; 10 bases are shared with TRBD2. The V segment lost 4 bases and the J segment 5 bases; nucleotides outside the gene matches: 6. The CDR3 length is 15 residues. Germline loops: CDR1 SGHRS, CDR2 YFSETQ. This CDR3 is CASSRTSGENNEQFF. Written as DNA, the CDR3 is TGCGCCAGCAGCCGAACTAGCGGGGAGAACAATGAGCAGTTCTTC.

This chain uses TRBV2 with TRBJ2-7, with D possibly TRBD1 on 6 matching bases. The V gene's germline CDR1 is SNHLY and CDR2 FYNNEI. V was trimmed by 7 bases and J by 1 base, leaving 17 bases between them. The CDR3 runs to 15 residues. In DNA form, the CDR3 reads TGTGCCAGCAAGGGAGAGACAGGAATGTCCTACGAGCAGTACTTC. It encodes CASKGETGMSYEQYF.

In this sample, this clone turned up a few times. This chain links TRBV6-6 with TRBJ1-5; D is unclear. Germline CDR1 and CDR2: MNHNY and SVGAGI (reference sequence). The CDR3 runs to 12 residues. V lost 6 bases to trimming and J lost 6 bases, with 9 bases between them. In nucleotides, the CDR3 is TGTGCCAGCAGCGGACTACGTCAGCCCCAGCATTTT. Amino acid sequence: CASSGLRQPQHF.

The V call is TRBV4-2, the J call TRBJ2-1; TRBD2 matches 12 bases. Germline values: CDR1 LGHNA, CDR2 YNFKEQ. The CDR3 runs 17 residues. J lost 0 bases, V lost 2 bases, and 2 bases had no gene match. The CDR3 coding sequence is TGTGCCAGCAGCCAAAAGACTAGCGGGAGCTCCTACAATGAGCAGTTCTTC. Protein: CASSQKTSGSSYNEQFF.

The chain uses TRBV5-4 and TRBJ2-5; 10 bases agree with TRBD1. Per the germline V gene, CDR1 is SGHNT and CDR2 is YYREEE (reference sequence). Trimming at V came to 3 bases and at J to 5 bases, leaving 7 bases not matched to a gene. The CDR3 totals 15 residues. In DNA, the CDR3 is TGTGCCAGCAGCTCCAGGGACAGGGGAATCGAGACCCAGTACTTC. It encodes CASSSRDRGIETQYF.

V usage is TRBV11-1 and J usage is TRBJ1-1; D possibly corresponds to TRBD1 (5 bases). V lost 4 bases to trimming and J lost 8 bases, with 11 bases between them. CDR1 SGHAT and CDR2 FQDESV come from the germline V gene (reference sequence). The CDR3 is 12 residues long. The CDR3 reads CASSSGIFEAFF. CDR3 DNA sequence: TGTGCCAGCAGCTCAGGGATCTTCGAAGCTTTCTTT. Supplemented by reference TRBV11-1 and TRBJ1-1, the full variable domain reads EAEVAQSPRYKITEKSQAVAFWCDPISGHATLYWYRQILGQGPELLVQFQDESVVDDSQLPKDRFSAERLKGVDSTLKIQPAELGDSAMYLCASSSGIFEAFFGQGTRLTVV.

This rearrangement joins TRBV27 to TRBJ1-1; D is possibly TRBD1 (5 bases). The CDR3 is 13 residues long. The V end lost 2 bases, the J end lost 7 bases, and 11 bases lay between the germline ends. Germline lookup yields CDR1 MNHEY and CDR2 SMNVEV (reference sequence). The CDR3 protein is CASSLPGGGEAFF. CDR3 DNA sequence: TGTGCCAGCAGTTTACCCGGGGGTGGTGAAGCTTTCTTT.

The gene calls are TRBV29-1 and TRBJ1-1; 8 bases line up with TRBD1. Germline V gives CDR1 SQVTM, CDR2 ANQGSEA. The V and J ends lost 4 bases and 5 bases, in that order; junction bases with no gene match: 21. The CDR3 is 18 amino acids. The CDR3 region is CSVGSTRQGASGLTEAFF. As DNA, the CDR3 is TGCAGCGTTGGAAGTACAAGGCAGGGGGCATCGGGTCTTACTGAAGCTTTCTTT.

This rearrangement joins TRBV13 to TRBJ2-7; 7 positions agree with TRBD2. V gave up 5 bases and J gave up 2 bases; unmatched junction bases: 6. The germline V gene encodes CDR1 PRHDT and CDR2 FYEKMQ (reference sequence). This CDR3 is 14 amino acids long. The CDR3 sequence: CASSTLASTYEQYF. The CDR3 nucleotides read TGTGCCAGCAGCACACTAGCGTCGACCTACGAGCAGTACTTC.

The chain joins TRBV6-6 to TRBJ1-2, with no clear D. The CDR3 loop spans 14 amino acids. Between the trimmed V and J ends, which lost 0 bases and 1 base, there was a span of 6 bases. CDR1 is MNHNY and CDR2 is SVGAGI in the germline V gene (reference sequence). The CDR3 spells CASSYSGNNYGYTF. The CDR3 DNA follows: TGTGCCAGCAGTTACTCGGGCAATAACTATGGCTACACCTTC.

This chain joins TRBV5-1 and TRBJ2-3, with 10 bases that match TRBD2. The CDR3 length is 16 residues. Germline V gene data show CDR1 as SGHRS and CDR2 as YFSETQ. V shed 0 bases and J 4 bases; nucleotides not matched to a gene: 5. The CDR3 DNA sequence: TGCGCCAGCAGCTTGGCCTTAGCGGGAGGCTCAGATACGCAGTATTTT. Translated, it gives CASSLALAGGSDTQYF.